Each of the 19 T cell receptor beta chains below was sequenced from the same sample in a study of blood T cell repertoires in COVID-19. Profiling relied on immunoSEQ multiplex PCR, and the TCRdb table lists in-frame clones only, not all of them. Counted here are more than 200,000 clones, roughly 88% occurring once; the ten biggest clones make up under 2.5%. Sequenced sample: peripheral blood. These TCRs come from a woman between 40 and 55 years old who had recovered from COVID-19.

V and J are TRBV7-9 and TRBJ2-5; a weak D match, TRBD1 (6 bases). CDR1 and CDR2 (germline): SEHNR, FQNEAQ (reference sequence). There are 13 residues in the CDR3. The V end lost 3 bases, the J end lost 3 bases, and 8 bases lay between the germline ends. The CDR3 spells CASSFEGEETQYF. In nucleotides, the CDR3 is TGTGCCAGCAGCTTCGAGGGGGAAGAGACCCAGTACTTC.

This chain connects TRBV9 to TRBJ1-2; D possibly corresponds to TRBD1 (6 bases). Trimming stripped 4 bases from V and 3 bases from J, with 13 bases between. Germline V gives CDR1 SGDLS, CDR2 YYNGEE. This CDR3 region has 14 residues. The CDR3 DNA reads TGTGCCAGCAGCCCAGGGGTCAGTGACTATGGCTACACCTTC. Protein: CASSPGVSDYGYTF.

The chain employs TRBV7-2 and TRBJ2-7; TRBD2 matches at 10 bases. CDR1 and CDR2 (germline): SGHTA, FQGNSA. CDR3 size: 13 residues. V lost 5 bases to trimming and J lost 6 bases; unmatched junction nucleotides: 4. CDR3: CASSQAGGREQYF. Here the CDR3 DNA reads TGTGCCAGCAGCCAAGCGGGAGGGCGCGAGCAGTACTTC.

The V gene is TRBV9, the J gene TRBJ1-2, with no clear D. This CDR3 has 14 amino acids. With 0 bases removed from V and 8 bases from J, the gap between germline ends came to 14 bases. Germline assignment: CDR1 SGDLS and CDR2 YYNGEE. The CDR3 DNA is TGTGCCAGCAGCGTAGATGTGGGCCGGGGAGGCTACACCTTC. It codes for CASSVDVGRGGYTF. Full variable domain (outside the CDR3, taken from reference TRBV9 and TRBJ1-2): DSGVTQTPKHLITATGQRVTLRCSPRSGDLSVYWYQQSLDQGLQFLIQYYNGEERAKGNILERFSAQQFPDLHSELNLSSLELGDSALYFCASSVDVGRGGYTFGSGTRLTVV.

The V and J genes are TRBV28 and TRBJ1-2; no reliable D call. The ends were cut back, 3 bases at V and 8 bases at J, with 16 bases in the middle. Germline CDR1 and CDR2: MDHEN and SYDVKM. CDR3 length: 14 amino acids. The CDR3 loop is CASSLGHHFEGYTF. The CDR3 region has the DNA TGTGCCAGCAGTTTGGGCCATCATTTCGAGGGCTACACCTTC.

The chain has TRBV19 and TRBJ2-6; 9 bases fit TRBD1. Per the germline V gene, CDR1 is LNHDA and CDR2 is SQIVND (reference sequence). The CDR3 runs 16 residues. Trimming cost V 3 bases and J 4 bases; bases outside gene matches: 4. The CDR3 reads CASSIGQGLGANVLTF. CDR3 DNA sequence: TGTGCCAGTAGTATTGGACAGGGGTTAGGGGCCAACGTCCTGACTTTC.

The V call is TRBV30, the J call TRBJ2-7, with a weak D call TRBD2 (6 bases). Germline V lookup: CDR1 GTSNPN, CDR2 SVGIG (reference sequence). V gave up 3 bases and J gave up 9 bases, with 18 bases separating them. CDR3 size: 13 residues. Written as DNA, the CDR3 is TGTGCCTGGAGGCGGCAGGCTCTGGGGGGGCAGTACTTC. Its translation is CAWRRQALGGQYF.

The chain uses TRBV6-5 and TRBJ2-7, with D possibly being TRBD2 (6 bases). Germline V lookup: CDR1 MNHEY, CDR2 SVGAGI. The CDR3 extends over 16 amino acids. With 0 bases removed from V and 3 bases from J, the gap between germline ends came to 15 bases. CDR3 protein: CASSYSKGGGSYEQYF. CDR3 nucleotide sequence: TGTGCCAGCAGTTACTCCAAGGGTGGAGGGAGCTACGAGCAGTACTTC.

The gene calls are TRBV6-2 or TRBV6-3 and TRBJ2-2, with D possibly TRBD2 on 5 matching bases. V was shortened by 0 bases and J by 5 bases, with 10 bases between the two germline ends. This CDR3 is built from 15 residues. From germline, CDR1 is MNHEY and CDR2 SVGEGT. CDR3 DNA sequence: TGTGCCAGCAGTTACTCTTCTCCGGGGACCGGGGAGCTGTTTTTT. Encoded protein: CASSYSSPGTGELFF.

The chain combines TRBV6-4 with TRBJ1-5, with D hard to call. This CDR3 region has 12 residues. Germline V gene sequence: CDR1 MRHNA, CDR2 SNTAGT. V was pared by 6 bases and J by 9 bases, with 12 bases between. This chain's CDR3 is CASRRTVGPQHF. The CDR3 DNA is TGTGCCAGCAGACGCACAGTGGGGCCCCAGCATTTT.

The chain uses TRBV6-5 and TRBJ2-3, with 9 bases identical to TRBD1. Germline V gene lookup returns CDR1 MNHEY and CDR2 SVGAGI. The ends lost 3 bases at V and 8 bases at J; junction bases unmatched: 6. The CDR3 has 14 amino acids. CDR3 coding DNA: TGTGCCAGCAGTTATACAGGGGGCGGAAGTACGCAGTATTTT. Encoded protein: CASSYTGGGSTQYF.

The rearrangement uses TRBV3-1 (or the pseudogene TRBV3-2) and TRBJ1-3, with 10 bases aligning to TRBD1. V trimming: 4 bases; J trimming: 7 bases; junction bases outside the gene matches: 10. Germline CDR1 is LGHDT and CDR2 is YNNKEL (reference sequence). The length of the CDR3 is 16 residues. The chain's CDR3 is CASSPGGQGRWNTIYF. For the CDR3, the DNA is TGTGCCAGCAGCCCCGGGGGACAGGGGAGATGGAACACCATATATTTT.

This sequence joins TRBV3-1 (or the pseudogene TRBV3-2) and TRBJ2-7; 12 bases map to TRBD2. Unmatched junction bases numbered 6, after V lost 5 bases and J lost 4 bases. CDR1 LGHDT and CDR2 YNNKEL come from the germline V gene (reference sequence). The CDR3 runs to 15 residues. CDR3 region: CASSELAGGIYEQYF. CDR3 nucleotides: TGTGCCAGCAGCGAACTAGCGGGAGGAATTTACGAGCAGTACTTC.

This clone was seen only once. This chain joins TRBV11-2 and TRBJ2-7, with a possible D match to TRBD2 (5 bases). This CDR3 region has 11 residues. Trimming stripped 7 bases from V and 5 bases from J, with 9 bases between. In germline, CDR1 is SGHAT, CDR2 FQNNGV. The CDR3 spells CASTARDEQYF. The DNA for the CDR3 is TGTGCCAGCACCGCGAGGGACGAGCAGTACTTC.

The J gene is TRBJ1-5, the V gene TRBV12-2. TRBV12-2 is marked as a pseudogene. The CDR3 is 18 residues long. CDR3 amino acids: CASRLARGEGNGNQPQHF. In DNA, the CDR3 is TGTGCAAGTCGCTTAGCGCGGGGGGAGGGTAATGGCAATCAGCCCCAGCATTTT.

CDR3 amino acids: CASSHTGSTNEKLFF. In nucleotides, the CDR3 is TGCGCCAGCAGCCATACAGGATCAACTAATGAAAAACTGTTTTTT. The V and J genes are TRBV4-3 and TRBJ1-4; D may be TRBD1 (5 bases). Germline CDR1 reads LGHNA; CDR2 reads YSLEER. The CDR3 contains 15 residues. V gave up 3 bases and J gave up 0 bases, with 8 bases separating them.

The CDR3 DNA reads as TGTGCCAGCAGCCAAGTTGGCGGGGATGGAAATTCACCCCTCCACTTT. Encoded protein: CASSQVGGDGNSPLHF. The chain has TRBV14 and TRBJ1-6; D not certain. The V and J ends lost 1 base and 7 bases respectively, with 14 bases between them. The CDR3 sequence is 16 residues long. CDR1 and CDR2 (germline): SGHDN, FVKESK. The full variable domain, its missing parts supplied by reference TRBV14 and TRBJ1-6, is EAGVTQFPSHSVIEKGQTVTLRCDPISGHDNLYWYRRVMGKEIKFLLHFVKESKQDESGMPNNRFLAERTGGTYSTLKVQPAELEDSGVYFCASSQVGGDGNSPLHFGNGTRLTVT.

The chain links TRBV18 to TRBJ2-1; 10 bases are a match to TRBD1. There are 16 residues in the CDR3. Trimming at V came to 2 bases and at J to 8 bases, leaving 9 bases not matched to a gene. In germline, CDR1 is KGHSH, CDR2 LQKENI. CDR3 loop: CASSPYSGQGPHEQFF. In DNA form, the CDR3 reads TGTGCCAGCTCACCATACTCGGGACAGGGGCCCCATGAGCAGTTCTTC.

The chain has TRBV6-5 and TRBJ2-2, with 7 bases identical to TRBD1. V lost 6 bases and J lost 8; bases outside the gene matches: 9. The CDR3 sequence is 14 residues long. CDR1 is MNHEY and CDR2 is SVGAGI in the germline V gene. CDR3 DNA sequence: TGTGCCAGCAGGAGAAACAGGGGCGGGGGGGAGCTGTTTTTT. Translated, it gives CASRRNRGGGELFF.